These 7 T cell receptor beta chains were sequenced from one sample in a study of T-cell memory formation after mild COVID-19 (dated by TCRdb to the early 2020s). The library came from 5' RACE. The reads were generated on an Illumina NovaSeq 6000. Using fastp trimming at Q25 and MiXCR clonotype assembly, TCRdb reanalyzed the public sequencing data and kept in-frame beta chains. Each CDR3 protein appears once, grouped with its most common genes and DNA. For this sample the table gives fewer than 200,000 distinct CDR3 sequences, of which around 13% were detected only once. The ten biggest clones cover approximately 3.3% of the sample. The sequenced material came from PBMCs or a T cell subset sorted from them (not recorded which). Source of these receptors: a man aged 18 to 30 who had mild COVID-19 (a few samples of this study predate the infection). The sample titles of this study are shuffled in the database, so cell type and time point are left out; the donor was told from shared clones.

This clonotype was seen ten or more times. The chain has TRBV7-2 and TRBJ2-1; 9 bases fit TRBD2. The germline V gene has CDR1 SGHTA and CDR2 FQGNSA. V shed 5 bases and J 10 bases; nucleotides not matched to a gene: 12. CDR3 length equals 15 residues. The CDR3 here is CASSVSWASGVEQFF. CDR3 sequence (DNA): TGTGCCAGCAGCGTCTCCTGGGCTAGCGGGGTCGAGCAGTTCTTC.

The chain combines TRBV5-1 with TRBJ1-4; D is perhaps TRBD1 (6 bases). Germline V gives CDR1 SGHRS, CDR2 YFSETQ. The CDR3 has 14 amino acids. Deletions cut 4 bases from V and 8 bases from J, with 15 bases between. The CDR3 loop reads CASSLTGAEEKLFF. The DNA of the CDR3 is TGCGCCAGCAGCCTTACGGGGGCCGAAGAAAAACTGTTTTTT.

This clonotype turned up a few times. The chain links TRBV7-9 to TRBJ2-6, with unresolved D. From germline, CDR1 is SEHNR and CDR2 FQNEAQ (reference sequence). The CDR3 consists of 15 residues. V was cut by 5 bases and J by 0 bases, with 8 bases left in between. The CDR3 loop reads CASSRGDSGANVLTF. The CDR3 nucleotides are TGTGCCAGCAGCCGTGGGGACTCTGGGGCCAACGTCCTGACTTTC.

This clonotype was detected ten times or more. This chain uses TRBV20-1 with TRBJ2-6, with D maybe TRBD1 (6 bases). The CDR3 is made up of 13 amino acids. Germline-derived CDR1 and CDR2 are DFQATT and SNEGSKA (reference sequence). V dropped 6 bases and J dropped 2 bases, with 8 bases sitting between them. CDR3 sequence (DNA): TGCAGTGCGGGGACACCTGGGGCCAACGTCCTGACTTTC. It encodes CSAGTPGANVLTF.

The chain links TRBV12-3 or TRBV12-4 to TRBJ1-1, with D unresolved. The V end lost 1 base, the J end lost 0 bases, and 3 bases lay between the germline ends. The CDR3 totals 13 residues. CDR3 residues: CASSLELNTEAFF. The DNA for the CDR3 is TGTGCCAGCAGTTTAGAGCTGAACACTGAAGCTTTCTTT.

This clonotype was picked up a small number of times. V is TRBV4-2 and J is TRBJ1-2; 8 bases are shared with TRBD1. Germline lookup yields CDR1 LGHNA and CDR2 YNFKEQ. J was trimmed by 4 bases and V by 1 base; bases with no gene match: 5. The CDR3 is 15 amino acids. CDR3: CASSQGQGRPYGYTF. The CDR3, as DNA: TGTGCCAGCAGCCAAGGACAGGGGAGGCCCTATGGCTACACCTTC.

The chain joins TRBV6-4 to TRBJ1-5, with a possible D match to TRBD1 (6 bases). Germline lookup yields CDR1 MRHNA and CDR2 SNTAGT. V was clipped by 6 bases and J by 2 bases, with 23 bases between them. This CDR3 is built from 18 residues. This chain's CDR3 is CASSAPGGRDIGNQPQHF. The CDR3 DNA reads as TGTGCCAGCAGCGCCCCAGGAGGGAGGGACATCGGCAATCAGCCCCAGCATTTT.